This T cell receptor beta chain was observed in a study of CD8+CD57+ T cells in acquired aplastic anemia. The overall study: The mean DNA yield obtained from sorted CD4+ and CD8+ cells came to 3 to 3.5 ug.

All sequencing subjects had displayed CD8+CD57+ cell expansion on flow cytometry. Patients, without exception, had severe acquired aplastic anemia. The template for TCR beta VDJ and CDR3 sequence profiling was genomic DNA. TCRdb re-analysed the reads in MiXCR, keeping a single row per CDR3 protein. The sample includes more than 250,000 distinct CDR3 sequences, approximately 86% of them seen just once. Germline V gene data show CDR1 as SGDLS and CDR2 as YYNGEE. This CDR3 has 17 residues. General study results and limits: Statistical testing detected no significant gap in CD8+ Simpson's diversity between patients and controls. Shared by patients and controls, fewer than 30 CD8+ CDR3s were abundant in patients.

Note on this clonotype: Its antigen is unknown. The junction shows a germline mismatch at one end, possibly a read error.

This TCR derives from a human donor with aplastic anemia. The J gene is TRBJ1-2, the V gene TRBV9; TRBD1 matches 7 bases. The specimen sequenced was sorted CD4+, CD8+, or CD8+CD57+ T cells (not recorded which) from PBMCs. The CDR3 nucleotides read TGCGCCAGCAGTGATTCCAGGACAGGTATTGGTTTCTCCGGCTACACCTTC. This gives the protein CASSDSRTGIGFSGYTF. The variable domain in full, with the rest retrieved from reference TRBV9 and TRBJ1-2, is DSGVTQTPKHLITATGQRVTLRCSPRSGDLSVYWYQQSLDQGLQFLIQYYNGEERAKGNILERFSAQQFPDLHSELNLSSLELGDSALYFCASSDSRTGIGFSGYTFGSGTRLTVV.